Following are 6 T cell receptor beta chains from one sample sequenced in a study of blood T cell repertoires in COVID-19. Assay used: immunoSEQ multiplex PCR; TCRdb lists only in-frame clones, some missing. The sample shows 150,000 to 200,000 clones, about four fifths of them seen only once. Sequencing input: peripheral blood. These receptors were taken from a woman between 65 and 79 years old with acute or convalescent COVID-19.

This sequence joins TRBV14 and TRBJ1-3, with D maybe TRBD1 (6 bases). V lost 4 bases and J 2 bases, leaving 9 bases between the germline ends. The germline V gene has CDR1 SGHDN and CDR2 FVKESK. The CDR3 has 14 residues. In nucleotides, the CDR3 is TGTGCCAGCAGCCGAAACAGGGCTGGAAACACCATATATTTT. Translated: CASSRNRAGNTIYF.

The chain combines TRBV7-6 with TRBJ2-7, with 11 bases identical to TRBD1. V shed 4 bases and J 2 bases; nucleotides not matched to a gene: 1. Germline V gene data show CDR1 as SGHVS and CDR2 as FNYEAQ. CDR3 length: 14 amino acids. The CDR3 reads CASSWGQGAYEQYF. For the CDR3, the DNA is TGTGCCAGCAGCTGGGGACAGGGGGCCTACGAGCAGTACTTC. Full variable domain (remainder filled in from reference TRBV7-6 and TRBJ2-7): GAGVSQSPRYKVTKRGQDVALRCDPISGHVSLYWYRQALGQGPEFLTYFNYEAQQDKSGLPNDRFSAERPEGSISTLTIQRTEQRDSAMYRCASSWGQGAYEQYFGPGTRLTVT.

The genes are TRBV11-3 and TRBJ2-1; the D gene is possibly TRBD1 (6 bases). CDR1 and CDR2 from the germline V gene are SGHNT and YENEEA. V dropped 3 bases and J dropped 7 bases, with 10 bases sitting between them. The CDR3 runs to 13 residues. The CDR3 nucleotides read TGTGCCAGCAGCTTCGACAGGTGGAATGAGCAGTTCTTC. It yields the protein CASSFDRWNEQFF.

A single count supports this clone. V usage is TRBV10-3 and J usage is TRBJ2-7; D ambiguous. This CDR3 comprises 14 residues. Germline V gene data show CDR1 as ENHRY and CDR2 as SYGVKD. The V and J ends lost 0 bases and 4 bases respectively, with 10 bases between them. The CDR3 DNA is TGTGCCATCAGTGAGTCCCCAGACTCTTACGAGCAGTACTTC. It specifies CAISESPDSYEQYF.

The V call is TRBV20-1, the J call TRBJ2-1; D uncertain. CDR3 size: 13 residues. In germline, CDR1 is DFQATT, CDR2 SNEGSKA (reference sequence). V was cut by 3 bases and J by 5 bases, with 11 bases left in between. CDR3 sequence: CSASLRADNEQFF. The CDR3 DNA reads TGCAGTGCTAGTCTTCGCGCCGACAATGAGCAGTTCTTC.

This sequence joins TRBV3-1 (or the pseudogene TRBV3-2) and TRBJ2-1; the match to TRBD2 covers 7 bases. There are 16 residues in the CDR3. J gave up 4 bases and V 0 bases, and 6 bases lay outside the gene matches. CDR1 and CDR2 from the germline V gene are LGHDT and YNNKEL (reference sequence). CDR3: CASSQEPARGYNEQFF. In DNA form, the CDR3 reads TGTGCCAGCAGCCAAGAGCCCGCGCGGGGGTACAATGAGCAGTTCTTC.